A single sample is the source of the 10 T cell receptor beta chains below, sequenced in a study of CXCR3-negative and CXCR3-positive naive CD8 T cells. General study results and limits: Hydrophobicity was higher for TRB CDR3s found in CXCR3-positive naive cells than in CXCR3-negative naive cells.

No antigen has been assigned to these receptors. Researchers prepared the TRB cDNA libraries using 5' RACE with UMI labels. Reprocessing the 5' RACE reads, TCRdb reports a single entry for every CDR3 protein and omits DNA. Recorded here are roughly 110,000 distinct CDR3 sequences; the top ten clones represent around 0.36%. Sample: naive CXCR3+ CD8+ T cells from blood. The subset was: CD45RO-CCR7+CD27+CD95- naive CD8+ T cells expressing CXCR3 (TNR3+). These receptors originate from a human donor in good health. Some clones in this sample may be carry-over from other donors' samples.

The J gene is TRBJ2-7, the V gene TRBV28. This CDR3 is 13 amino acids long. Germline lookup yields CDR1 MDHEN and CDR2 SYDVKM. The CDR3 loop reads CASRNRDFYEQYF.

This chain connects TRBV28 to TRBJ1-2; the TCRdb D gene call, TRBD1, has no DNA to confirm it. Germline-derived CDR1 and CDR2 are MDHEN and SYDVKM. The CDR3 sequence is 15 residues long. The CDR3 loop reads CASSRQGNSNYGYTF.

This CDR3 reads CASSQVRQTIGYTF. The chain has TRBV14 and TRBJ1-2. The CDR3 is 14 residues long. Germline V CDR1 and CDR2: SGHDN, FVKESK.

This chain joins TRBV11-1 and TRBJ2-7; no DNA is available, so the TRBD1 call from TCRdb remains unchecked. The CDR3 length is 13 residues. Per the germline V gene, CDR1 is SGHAT and CDR2 is FQDESV (reference sequence). CDR3 residues: CASSLHRVYEQYF.

The V call is TRBV19, the J call TRBJ2-1; TCRdb's D call of TRBD1 is untestable without DNA. Germline assignment: CDR1 LNHDA and CDR2 SQIVND (reference sequence). This CDR3 is 14 amino acids long. The CDR3 here is CASSFTGGMNEQFF.

The genes are TRBV6-6 and TRBJ2-1. Germline V lookup: CDR1 MNHNY, CDR2 SVGAGI (reference sequence). The CDR3 length is 17 residues. This CDR3 reads CASSYSRVTFSYNEQFF.

CDR3 in amino acids: CSVVSFTYEQYF. V usage is TRBV29-1 and J usage is TRBJ2-7. This CDR3 is 12 amino acids long. The germline V gene encodes CDR1 SQVTM and CDR2 ANQGSEA.

The chain has TRBV20-1 and TRBJ1-4; without DNA, the TCRdb call of TRBD1 cannot be checked. Germline CDR1 reads DFQATT; CDR2 reads SNEGSKA (reference sequence). This CDR3 region has 15 residues. The CDR3 sequence: CSARDNPPGGEKLFF.

The chain recombines TRBV28 with TRBJ2-7; the TRBD1 assignment by TCRdb is unverifiable without DNA. This CDR3 contains 14 residues. Germline V lookup: CDR1 MDHEN, CDR2 SYDVKM. The CDR3 sequence: CASRAAGNAYEQYF. Complete variable domain (other parts from reference TRBV28 and TRBJ2-7): DVKVTQSSRYLVKRTGEKVFLECVQDMDHENMFWYRQDPGLGLRLIYFSYDVKMKEKGDIPEGYSVSREKKERFSLILESASTNQTSMYLCASRAAGNAYEQYFGPGTRLTVT.

The chain employs TRBV6-6 and TRBJ2-2; TCRdb's D call, TRBD1, is unchecked because there is no DNA. CDR1 MNHNY and CDR2 SVGAGI come from the germline V gene (reference sequence). This CDR3 spans 15 amino acids. This chain's CDR3 is CASRTGVESTGELFF.